The 12 T cell receptor beta chains below all came from one sample that was sequenced in a study of beta chain features in type 1 diabetes (dated by TCRdb to about 2018). The library relied on the immunoSEQ multiplex PCR assay. The entire isolated RNA was reverse transcribed using the High Capacity cDNA Reverse Transcription Kit, and thus expressed TCRB transcripts were sequenced. TCRdb mirrors the immuneACCESS table, restricted to in-frame sequences. Some clones are absent from its copies; in checked studies, under half trace to an unresolved V gene, and the reason for the others is unknown. For this sample the table gives under 350,000 clones, of which roughly a quarter were detected only once. About 0.012% of the sample rests with the top ten. Overall study outcomes, separate from this receptor: In all four CD4+ subsets, TCRB CDR3 length was moderately but significantly shorter in type 1 diabetes patients.

Which antigens these TCRs recognize remains unknown. Input material: naive CD4+ T cells from blood. The intended sense of this specimen's cell subset or site label: true naive CD4+ T cells. These receptors were obtained from a young woman with type 1 diabetes.

A few counts support this clone. V gene TRBV28 combines with J gene TRBJ2-7, with 7 bases fitting TRBD1. V gave up 6 bases and J gave up 2 bases; unmatched junction bases: 10. CDR1 is MDHEN, CDR2 SYDVKM, per germline. This CDR3 has 15 residues. The CDR3 nucleotides are TGTGCCAGCAGCTTTGCTGGGGACAGAGCCTACGAGCAGTACTTC. This codes for CASSFAGDRAYEQYF. The whole variable domain, remainder taken from reference TRBV28 and TRBJ2-7, is DVKVTQSSRYLVKRTGEKVFLECVQDMDHENMFWYRQDPGLGLRLIYFSYDVKMKEKGDIPEGYSVSREKKERFSLILESASTNQTSMYLCASSFAGDRAYEQYFGPGTRLTVT.

This clone was seen more than once but under ten times. The V gene is TRBV5-6, the J gene TRBJ2-1, with TRBD2 matching over 13 bases. The CDR3 loop spans 18 amino acids. Germline-derived CDR1 and CDR2 are SGHDT and YYEEEE. The V segment lost 4 bases and the J segment 7 bases; nucleotides outside the gene matches: 14. The CDR3 region has the DNA TGTGCCAGCAGCGGTCGGCCGGTAGGGACTAGCGGGAAAAATGAGCAGTTCTTC. Its protein product is CASSGRPVGTSGKNEQFF. The complete variable domain, with remaining parts taken from reference TRBV5-6 and TRBJ2-1, reads DAGVTQSPTHLIKTRGQQVTLRCSPKSGHDTVSWYQQALGQGPQFIFQYYEEEERQRGNFPDRFSGHQFPNYSSELNVNALLLGDSALYLCASSGRPVGTSGKNEQFFGPGTRLTVL.

The chain couples TRBV4-2 to TRBJ2-7; TRBD2 is a possible D gene (6 bases). The germline V gene has CDR1 LGHNA and CDR2 YNFKEQ. CDR3 length: 14 residues. V was pared by 0 bases and J by 0 bases, with 6 bases between. CDR3 DNA: TGTGCCAGCAGCCAAGACGGGAGCTCCTACGAGCAGTACTTC. Amino acids: CASSQDGSSYEQYF.

The rearrangement joins TRBV5-1 to TRBJ2-3; TRBD1 matches at 8 bases. The CDR3 spans 15 residues. V shed 4 bases and J 1 base; nucleotides not matched to a gene: 5. CDR1 and CDR2 (germline): SGHRS, YFSETQ. The CDR3 bases are TGCGCCAGCAGCCCGGGACAGGCCGGCACAGATACGCAGTATTTT. This translates into CASSPGQAGTDTQYF.

The rearrangement links TRBV5-6 to TRBJ2-5; tentatively, D is TRBD1 (5 bases). The CDR3 runs 14 residues. Germline assignment: CDR1 SGHDT and CDR2 YYEEEE. Trimming pared 2 bases from V and 4 bases from J, leaving 12 bases between. DNA for the CDR3: TGTGCCAGCAGCTTTGTTGCAGGGCCAGAGACCCAGTACTTC. The encoded protein is CASSFVAGPETQYF.

This clone has a handful of counts. The DNA for the CDR3 is TGCAGCGTTGGAAACAGGCCGTCCTACGAGCAGTACTTC. It codes for CSVGNRPSYEQYF. This chain links TRBV29-1 with TRBJ2-7, with D possibly matching TRBD1 (5 bases). The CDR3 runs 13 residues. Germline loops: CDR1 SQVTM, CDR2 ANQGSEA. V gave up 4 bases and J gave up 1 base, with 11 bases separating them.

In this sample, this clone turned up a few times. The junction departs from germline at one end; a sequencing error may be responsible. V gene TRBV5-1 combines with J gene TRBJ1-1; perhaps TRBD1 as D (6 bases). Germline values: CDR1 SGHRS, CDR2 YFSETQ. There are 11 residues in the CDR3. For the CDR3, the DNA is TGCGCCAGCAGCTTGGAGGGGACAATCGTCTTT. Amino acids: CASSLEGTIVF.

The V and J genes are TRBV21-1 and TRBJ1-1; no check of the table's D call, TRBD1, against the DNA was made. TRBV21-1 is a pseudogene locus. This CDR3 has 18 residues. CDR3 sequence (DNA): TGTGCCAGCAGCAAAGATTTGGGGCCCACGGGTAAGGACACTGAAGCTTTCTTT. It codes for CASSKDLGPTGKDTEAFF.

The chain employs TRBV5-1 and TRBJ1-5, with 8 bases identical to TRBD1. Germline loops: CDR1 SGHRS, CDR2 YFSETQ. V gave up 0 bases and J gave up 5 bases; unmatched junction bases: 4. The CDR3 has 15 residues. CDR3 amino acids: CASSLASGGDQPQHF. Here the CDR3 DNA reads TGCGCCAGCAGCTTGGCCTCAGGGGGCGATCAGCCCCAGCATTTT.

This clone has only a few counts. CDR3 protein: CASSPLDNGLDTQYF. The CDR3 DNA sequence: TGTGCCAGCAGCCCCCTAGATAACGGCTTGGATACGCAGTATTTT. V and J are TRBV28 and TRBJ2-3, with D hard to call. This CDR3 is built from 15 residues. CDR1 is MDHEN and CDR2 is SYDVKM in the germline V gene. The germline V and J ends were trimmed by 6 bases and 6 bases, with 19 bases remaining between them.

This chain uses TRBV7-8 with TRBJ2-7, with 8 nucleotides matching TRBD2. Germline V CDR1 and CDR2: SGHVS, FQNEAQ. Trimming took 1 base from V and 2 from J; bases not matched to a gene: 1. The CDR3 contains 14 residues. The CDR3 DNA is TGTGCCAGCAGCTTAGGAGCGGGAGCCTACGAGCAGTACTTC. This translates into CASSLGAGAYEQYF.

This clone was counted only a few times. The V and J genes are TRBV4-1 and TRBJ2-1; D perhaps matches TRBD1 (5 bases). The CDR3 is 16 amino acids. Germline CDR1 is MGHRA and CDR2 is YSYEKL. V lost 0 bases and J lost 8, with 17 bases in between. The CDR3 DNA is TGCGCCAGCAGCCAAGAGGGGCGGATCCGGCCTGATGAGCAGTTCTTC. This translates into CASSQEGRIRPDEQFF.